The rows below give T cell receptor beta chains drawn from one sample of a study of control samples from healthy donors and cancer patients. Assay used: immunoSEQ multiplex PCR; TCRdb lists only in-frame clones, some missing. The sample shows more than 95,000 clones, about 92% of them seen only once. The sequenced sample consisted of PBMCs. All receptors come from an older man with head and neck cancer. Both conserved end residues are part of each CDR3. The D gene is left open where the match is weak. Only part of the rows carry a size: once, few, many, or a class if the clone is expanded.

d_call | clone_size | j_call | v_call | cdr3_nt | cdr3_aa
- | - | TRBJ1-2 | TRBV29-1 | TGCAGCGTTGGGGCGGGGAGGCAGAACTATGGCTACACCTTC | CSVGAGRQNYGYTF
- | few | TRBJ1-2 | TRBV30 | TGTGCCTGGAGTTCTGTCATCTATGGCTACACCTTC | CAWSSVIYGYTF
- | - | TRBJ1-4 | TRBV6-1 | TGTGCCAGCAGTGAAGACAGGGTGGATGAAAAACTGTTTTTT | CASSEDRVDEKLFF
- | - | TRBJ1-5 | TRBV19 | TGTGCCAGAGAACAGCGGAGGCCTCCCCAGCATTTT | CAREQRRPPQHF
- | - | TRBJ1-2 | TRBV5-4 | TGTGCCAGCAGCCTCGAACTATCCGGGCCGGACTACACCTTC | CASSLELSGPDYTF
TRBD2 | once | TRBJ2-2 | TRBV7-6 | TGTGCCAGCAGCCGCCTCGGGACTAGTGTAGGGGAGCTGTTTTTT | CASSRLGTSVGELFF
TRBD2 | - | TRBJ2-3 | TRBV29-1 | TGCAGCGTCCGACTAGCGGGAGGGTGGGATACGCAGTATTTT | CSVRLAGGWDTQYF
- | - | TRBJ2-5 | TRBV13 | TGTGCCAGCAGCTCCTGGACGGAAGAGACCCAGTACTTC | CASSSWTEETQYF
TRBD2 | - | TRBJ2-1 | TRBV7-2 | TGTGCCAGCAGCTTAGGCGGGACTAGCGGGAGGTTGGAGTTCTTC | CASSLGGTSGRLEFF
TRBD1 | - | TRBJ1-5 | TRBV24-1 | TGTGCCACCAGGGGACAGGGCGGACGGAATCAGCCCCAGCATTTT | CATRGQGGRNQPQHF
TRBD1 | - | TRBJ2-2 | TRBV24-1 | TGTGCCACCAGTGACCCGGGACAGGGGGCTTTCGGGGAGCTGTTTTTT | CATSDPGQGAFGELFF
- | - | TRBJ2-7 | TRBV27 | TGTGCCAGCAGTGCGACCCGGGCCGAGACCTACGAGCAGTACTTC | CASSATRAETYEQYF
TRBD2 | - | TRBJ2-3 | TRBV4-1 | TGCGCCAGCAGCCAAGTACCCAGCGGGGGAAGCACAGATACGCAGTATTTT | CASSQVPSGGSTDTQYF
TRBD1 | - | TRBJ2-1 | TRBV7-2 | TGTGCCAGCAGCTACGGGACAGGGGGGCACAATGAGCAGTTCTTC | CASSYGTGGHNEQFF
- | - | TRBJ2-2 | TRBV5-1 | TGCGCCAGCAGCTTGCGGGCCAGCCCCGGGGAGCTGTTTTTT | CASSLRASPGELFF
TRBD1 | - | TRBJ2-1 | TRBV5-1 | TGCGCCAGCAGCTTCTCAGGGGGCGTCCACAATGAGCAGTTCTTC | CASSFSGGVHNEQFF
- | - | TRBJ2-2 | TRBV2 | TGTGCCAGCACCCTTCCCGGGACTTCGAACACCGGGGAGCTGTTTTTT | CASTLPGTSNTGELFF
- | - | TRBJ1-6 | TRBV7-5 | TGTGTCAGAAGCTTAGGGGGAATAGGTTTTTCACCCCTCCACTTT | CVRSLGGIGFSPLHF
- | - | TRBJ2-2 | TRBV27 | TGTGCCAGCAGTTTATTCTCACTCAGGGTCGAAACCGGGGAGCTGTTTTTT | CASSLFSLRVETGELFF
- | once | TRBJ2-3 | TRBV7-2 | TGTGCCAGCAGCTTACAACGACTAGAGGCAGATACGCAGTATTTT | CASSLQRLEADTQYF
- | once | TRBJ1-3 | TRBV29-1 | TGCAGCGTTCGGCCGGGGGCAAGCGGAAACACCATATATTTT | CSVRPGASGNTIYF
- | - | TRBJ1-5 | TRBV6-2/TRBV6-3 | TGTGCCAGCAGTTATCCCTCCCAACATAGCAATCAGCCCCAGCATTTT | CASSYPSQHSNQPQHF
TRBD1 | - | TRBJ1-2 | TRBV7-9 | TGTGCCAGCAGCGCCGGGCCCGGGACAGTGCAATATGGCTACACCTTC | CASSAGPGTVQYGYTF
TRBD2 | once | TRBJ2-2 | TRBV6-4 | TGTGCCAGCTCCAGCGGGAGGGACACCGGGGAGCTGTTTTTT | CASSSGRDTGELFF
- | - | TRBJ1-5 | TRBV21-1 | TGTGCCAGCAGCCCGCGGTATGTAGTGGATAGCAATCAGCCCCAGCATTTT | CASSPRYVVDSNQPQHF
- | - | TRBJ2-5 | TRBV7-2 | TGTGCCAGCAGCCTAGTGGGAAGGGAGACCCAGTACTTC | CASSLVGRETQYF
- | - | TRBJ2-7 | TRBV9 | TGTGCCAGCAGCGTAGAGACGGGGGCATCAGAGCAGTACTTC | CASSVETGASEQYF
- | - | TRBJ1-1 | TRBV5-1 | TGCGCCAGCAGCTTTCAGGCAGGAGGGAGCACTGAAGCTTTCTTT | CASSFQAGGSTEAFF
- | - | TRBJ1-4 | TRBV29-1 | TGCAGCGTTGGCCTCACCGGGGGACAAACGTTTTTT | CSVGLTGGQTFF
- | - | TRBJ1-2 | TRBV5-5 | TGTGCCAGCAGCTTCTCCGAGGGTGGGTATGGCTACACCTTC | CASSFSEGGYGYTF
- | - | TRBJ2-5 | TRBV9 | TGTGCCAGCAGCGTAACTATAGGGGGGGGTTGGGAGACCCAGTACTTC | CASSVTIGGGWETQYF
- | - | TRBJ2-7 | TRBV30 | TGTGCCTGCCTCTCGGATGAGGGCCCCTACGAGCAGTACTTC | CACLSDEGPYEQYF
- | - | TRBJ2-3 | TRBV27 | TGTGCCAGCAGTTCCGGGACACTAAGCACAGATACGCAGTATTTT | CASSSGTLSTDTQYF
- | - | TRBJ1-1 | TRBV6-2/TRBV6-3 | TGTGCCAGCAGTTACGTCGCAGGAGAAGCTTTCTTT | CASSYVAGEAFF
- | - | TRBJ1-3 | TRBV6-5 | TGTGCCAGCGAGAGGAGACAGTACTCTGGAAACACCATATATTTT | CASERRQYSGNTIYF
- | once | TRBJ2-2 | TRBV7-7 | TGTGCCAGCAGCTTAAGAGAGTTGGCCGGGGAGCTGTTTTTT | CASSLRELAGELFF
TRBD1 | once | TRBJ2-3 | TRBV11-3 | TGTGCCAGCAGCTCGGGACAGGGTAGGACAGATACGCAGTATTTT | CASSSGQGRTDTQYF
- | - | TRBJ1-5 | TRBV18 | TGTGCCAGCTCACCATCTACAGGCTGGGGAAGGTCACAAAATCAGCCCCAGCATTTT | CASSPSTGWGRSQNQPQHF
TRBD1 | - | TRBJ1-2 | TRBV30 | TGTGCCTGGAGACCGGGACAGCCGTATGGCTACACCTTC | CAWRPGQPYGYTF
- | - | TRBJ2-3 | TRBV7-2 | TGTGCCAGCAGCCGCACAGATACGCAGTATTTT | CASSRTDTQYF
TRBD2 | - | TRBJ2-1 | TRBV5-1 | TGCGCCAGCAGCGCGCCGCGGGGGAACTACAATGAGCAGTTCTTC | CASSAPRGNYNEQFF
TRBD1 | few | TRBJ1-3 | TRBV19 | TGTGCCAGTCGACGGGGACAGGGAAACACCATATATTTT | CASRRGQGNTIYF
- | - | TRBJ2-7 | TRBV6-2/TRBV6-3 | TGTGCCAGCAGTTACTCAAGCCCCCTCGGGCGCTCCTACGAGCAGTACTTC | CASSYSSPLGRSYEQYF
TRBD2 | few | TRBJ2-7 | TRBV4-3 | TGCGCCAGCAGCCAAGAGGAGGGAGGGGCTTACGAGCAGTACTTC | CASSQEEGGAYEQYF
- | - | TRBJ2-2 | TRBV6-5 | TGTGCCGGCAGACAGGCGAACACCGGGGAGCTGTTTTTT | CAGRQANTGELFF
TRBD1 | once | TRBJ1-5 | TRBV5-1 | TGCGCCAGCAGCTTGAACAGGGGTGGTGAGAATCAGCCCCAGCATTTT | CASSLNRGGENQPQHF
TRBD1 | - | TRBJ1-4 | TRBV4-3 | TGCGCCAGCAGCCAAGCGGGGACAGGGGGCTCTGAAAAACTGTTTTTT | CASSQAGTGGSEKLFF
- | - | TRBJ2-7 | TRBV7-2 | TGTGCCAGCAGCTTAATGTCTAGCAGCATCTACGAGCAGTACTTC | CASSLMSSSIYEQYF